This T cell receptor (beta chain) was profiled in a study of blood T cell repertoires in COVID-19 (dated by TCRdb to the early 2020s). Background on the whole study: The collaborator samples originated in the United States, Italy and Spain and spanned the acute and convalescent phases of COVID-19. The prospective study material was composed of cDNA or gDNA derived from T cells, B-cell-depleted T cells, or PBMCs. Deeply sampled blood TCRbeta repertoires from subjects exposed to, actively infected with, or recovered from COVID-19 were included in the dataset. The repertoires were released in a freely available public database intended as a resource for research on the immune response to SARS-CoV-2. Samples came from the ongoing ImmuneRACE study (first 160 participants) plus 1,254 subjects from 6 global collaborators. A de-identified subject ID, COVID-19 status, age in years and sex were almost always included in the sample metadata. Where available, HLA class I and class II types were obtained from metadata supplied by the sample provider rather than from assay-based typing. Paper-wide results and their limitations: Clinical and demographic metadata were provided uncurated, with the amount varying by source and participant.

At one collaborating source in Seattle, patients were enrolled during active infection and were followed longitudinally through the course of disease. Collaborating institutions collected whole blood in K2EDTA tubes following their own protocols. For TCRbeta analysis, collaborator samples were shipped as frozen whole blood, as isolated PBMCs, or as DNA extracted from either sample type. TCRbeta CDR3 regions were amplified from genomic DNA using the immunoSEQ Assay, a bias-controlled multiplex PCR. Per the authors' processing: Within the assay, amplification of reference gene primers was used to estimate how many nucleated cells each sample contained. Sequence reads were collapsed and filtered to measure the absolute abundance of every unique TCRbeta CDR3 rearrangement. Productive Simpson clonality was computed per sample as the square root of Simpson's diversity index over productive rearrangements. TCRdb provides this immuneACCESS table in a form limited to in-frame rearrangements. Some clones are lacking; in checked studies, under half of them reflect an unresolved V gene, and why the rest are absent is not known. V and J calls and clone size follow that table, whereas D and trimming were derived from the DNA. For this sample the table gives about 200,000 clones, of which over 75% were detected only once. The ten most abundant clones make up 15% to 20% of the sample.

Worth noting for this clone: Its recognized antigen is unknown. No much larger clone is present one base from it, and per-base qualities are unavailable.

The sample comprised peripheral blood. This receptor was taken from a person aged 65 to 79 with COVID-19, enrolled during active disease.

CDR3 loop: CASSFLGQKGNSPLHF. The DNA sequence follows: TGTGCCAGCAGTTTTTTGGGACAGAAGGGAAATTCACCCCTCCACTTT. This chain is built from TRBV28 and TRBJ1-6; 7 central bases correspond to TRBD1. CDR1 and CDR2 were assigned from the germline V gene as MDHEN and SYDVKM. Ends trimmed: V by 3 bases, J by 7 bases; bases unmatched to a gene: 9. From cysteine to phenylalanine, the CDR3 is 16 amino acids long. Only CDR3 DNA is held: 48 bases, read in frame from base 1.